This T cell receptor (beta chain) was identified in a study of radiotherapy plus CTLA-4 blockade in lung cancer. This clone appeared a few times. TCRdb keeps only in-frame clones here, not all; method: immunoSEQ multiplex PCR. The table records more than 30,000 clones, approximately 70% of them present only once. Germline trimming cut 5 bases from V and 6 bases from J; bases unmatched to any gene: 7. CDR3 size: 15 residues. Germline V CDR1 and CDR2: SGHTA, FQGTGA. The TCR was taken from a human donor with non-small cell lung cancer who had stable disease on radiotherapy plus ipilimumab. The sequencing used peripheral blood, collected from a patient treated with radiotherapy plus ipilimumab. J is TRBJ1-2 and V is TRBV7-3; 12 bases agree with TRBD1. The CDR3 loop reads CASSGSGTGGDGYTF. The CDR3 DNA reads TGTGCCAGCAGCGGTTCCGGGACAGGGGGCGATGGCTACACCTTC.